This T cell receptor (beta chain) was identified in a study of vaccination and CD4 T cells after COVID-19. Sequenced with the Oncomine TCR Beta short-read assay was DNA taken from cultured CD4+ T cells. TCRdb ran MiXCR on the PCR reads and lists one entry per CDR3 protein. The sample records 15,000 to 20,000 distinct CDR3 sequences, 53% being singletons. This sample's treatment: approximately 9-day PBMC culture with coronavirus spike peptide pools or control peptides (ViraFEST assay). CDR1 MGHRA and CDR2 YSYEKL come from the germline V gene. The CDR3 covers 17 residues. Losses at the gene ends were 6 bases for V and 3 bases for J; bases not matched to a gene: 8. Note on this clonotype: What it recognizes is unknown.

General study points: Among those convalescent, a median approximately 87% of reactive clones emerged solely post-vaccination.

The sequence was collected from a human donor who had recovered from COVID-19. The chain combines TRBV4-1 with TRBJ2-1, with 13 positions matching TRBD2. Sequenced here: CD4+ T cells from blood, cultured in vitro, sampled before SARS-CoV-2 vaccination. The CDR3 loop is CASSRGGLAGFYNEQFF. The CDR3 DNA is TGCGCCAGCAGTAGGGGGGGACTAGCGGGGTTCTACAATGAGCAGTTCTTC.